This TCR beta chain appears in the sequencing data of a study of T-cell memory formation after mild COVID-19. MiXCR, applied by TCRdb to the 5' RACE reads, yields one record per CDR3 protein. Of fewer than 350,000 distinct CDR3 sequences in the sample, roughly 18% are singletons; the top ten hold more than 20%. CDR1 is SGHRS and CDR2 is YFSETQ in the germline V gene. V lost 3 bases and J lost 7, with 8 bases in between. The CDR3 runs 13 residues. This TCR was sampled from a man in his late teens or twenties who had mild COVID-19 (a few samples of this study predate the infection). Cell type and time point are not known. The V gene is TRBV5-1, the J gene TRBJ1-6; D remains unclear. The specimen was PBMCs or a T cell subset sorted from them (not recorded which). The CDR3 region is CASSSYGNSPLHF. CDR3 nucleotides: TGCGCCAGCAGCTCGTATGGGAATTCACCCCTCCACTTT. The variable domain in full, completed from reference TRBV5-1 and TRBJ1-6, reads KAGVTQTPRYLIKTRGQQVTLSCSPISGHRSVSWYQQTPGQGLQFLFEYFSETQRNKGNFPGRFSGRQFSNSRSEMNVSTLELGDSALYLCASSSYGNSPLHFGNGTRLTVT.